This TCR beta chain appears in the sequencing data of a study of Ad26.COV2.S vaccination and SARS-CoV-2 variants. Study context: The study gave Ad26.COV2.S intramuscularly, once or twice 56 days apart. Findings of the study overall: TCR breadth and depth analyses may have underestimated total T cell responses.

As for treatment: roughly 18 received Ad26.COV2.S at low or high dose, single or two shots; 5 received placebo; per-sample allocation not given. The study sampled participants on day 63 after the first vaccine or placebo injection. Trimming cost V 4 bases and J 2 bases; bases outside gene matches: 5. Per the germline V gene, CDR1 is MGHRA and CDR2 is YSYEKL. This CDR3 spans 16 amino acids. This clone came up a few times. Antigen: not known. Here immunoSEQ multiplex PCR was the method, and the copy in TCRdb shows in-frame clones only, minus some. The data hold fewer than 400,000 clones, with more than 70% observed a single time.

This TCR derives from a person between 18 and 65 years old who received the Ad26.COV2.S COVID-19 vaccine or a placebo. The chain is built from TRBV4-1 and TRBJ1-6; 7 positions agree with TRBD1. The material was peripheral blood, obtained in a trial of Ad26.COV2.S vaccine versus placebo. CDR3 sequence: CASSLRQGTYNSPLHF. The CDR3 DNA sequence: TGCGCCAGCAGCCTGAGACAGGGTACCTATAATTCACCCCTCCACTTT.